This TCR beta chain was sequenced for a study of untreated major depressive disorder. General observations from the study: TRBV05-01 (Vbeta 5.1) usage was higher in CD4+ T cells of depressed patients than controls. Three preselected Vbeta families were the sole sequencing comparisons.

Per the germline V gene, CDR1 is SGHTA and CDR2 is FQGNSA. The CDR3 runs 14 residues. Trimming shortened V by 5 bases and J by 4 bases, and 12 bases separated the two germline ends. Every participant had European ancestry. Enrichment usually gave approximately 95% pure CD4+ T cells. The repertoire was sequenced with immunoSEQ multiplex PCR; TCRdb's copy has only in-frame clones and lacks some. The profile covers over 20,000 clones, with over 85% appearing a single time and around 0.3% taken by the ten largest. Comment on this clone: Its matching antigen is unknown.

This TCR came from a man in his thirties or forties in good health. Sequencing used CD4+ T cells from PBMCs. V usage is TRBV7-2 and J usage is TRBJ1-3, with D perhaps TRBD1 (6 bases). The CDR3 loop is CASSLTGLGNTIYF. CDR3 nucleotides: TGTGCCAGCAGCCTTACAGGGCTAGGAAACACCATATATTTT.